This entry concerns a single T cell receptor beta chain. Antigen unknown. The record originates from a study of cytomegalovirus exposure and HLA in healthy donors. Amplification used 60 Vbeta primers and 13 Jbeta primers. TCRdb's copy holds only in-frame clones and misses some; the assay was immunoSEQ multiplex PCR. Of about 50,000 clones listed, 81% were seen once; the top ten hold 2.5%. Study-wide results and limits: Indistinguishability led to the exclusion of some V segments, TRBV6-2 and TRBV6-3 included. In an earlier analysis, in roughly 600 donors, most V segments appeared productive either ~87% or ~30% of the time. Reportedly, a later analysis found an Asian-associated ancestry cluster had fewer N-insertions than the roughly 700-donor mean.

Trimming removed 0 bases from V and 0 bases from J, with 9 bases in between. Per germline, CDR1 SGDLS and CDR2 YYNGEE. The CDR3 totals 15 residues. The origin of this receptor is a boy aged 5-17 years in good health and CMV-seropositive. The sequencing sample was made of PBMCs. The chain has TRBV9 and TRBJ1-2, with D unresolved. CDR3 residues: CASSVDQVANYGYTF. CDR3 nucleotide sequence: TGTGCCAGCAGCGTAGATCAGGTCGCTAACTATGGCTACACCTTC.